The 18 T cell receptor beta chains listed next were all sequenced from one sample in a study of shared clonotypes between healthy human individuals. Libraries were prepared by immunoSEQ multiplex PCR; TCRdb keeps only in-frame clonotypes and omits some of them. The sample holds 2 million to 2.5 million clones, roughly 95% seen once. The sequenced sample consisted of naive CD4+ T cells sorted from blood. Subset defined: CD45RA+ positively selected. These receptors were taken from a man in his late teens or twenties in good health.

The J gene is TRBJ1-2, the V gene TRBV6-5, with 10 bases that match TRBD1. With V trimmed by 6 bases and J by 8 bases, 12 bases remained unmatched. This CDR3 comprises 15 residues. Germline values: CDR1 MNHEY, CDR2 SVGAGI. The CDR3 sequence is CASSPTGGLPQGYTF. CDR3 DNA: TGTGCCAGCAGCCCGACAGGGGGCCTACCCCAGGGCTACACCTTC.

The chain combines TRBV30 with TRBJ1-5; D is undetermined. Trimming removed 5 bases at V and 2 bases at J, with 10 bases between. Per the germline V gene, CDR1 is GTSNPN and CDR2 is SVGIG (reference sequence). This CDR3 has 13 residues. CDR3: CAWGPDGNQPQHF. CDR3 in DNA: TGTGCCTGGGGGCCCGATGGCAATCAGCCCCAGCATTTT.

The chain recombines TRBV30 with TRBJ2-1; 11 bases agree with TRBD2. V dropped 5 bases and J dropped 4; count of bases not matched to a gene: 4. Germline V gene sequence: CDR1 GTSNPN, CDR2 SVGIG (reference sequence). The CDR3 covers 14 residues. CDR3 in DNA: TGTGCCTGGGAGACTAGCGGGGCATACAATGAGCAGTTCTTC. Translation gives CAWETSGAYNEQFF.

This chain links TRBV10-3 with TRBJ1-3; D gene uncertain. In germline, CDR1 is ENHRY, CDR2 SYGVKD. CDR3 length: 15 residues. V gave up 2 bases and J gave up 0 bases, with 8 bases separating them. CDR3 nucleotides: TGTGCCATCAGTGAGGACTTCGACTCTGGAAACACCATATATTTT. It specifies CAISEDFDSGNTIYF.

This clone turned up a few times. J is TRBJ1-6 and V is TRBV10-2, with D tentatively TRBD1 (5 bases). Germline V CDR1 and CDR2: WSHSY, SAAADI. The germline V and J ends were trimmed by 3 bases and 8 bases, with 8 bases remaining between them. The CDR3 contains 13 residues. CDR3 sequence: CASSEGAYSPLHF. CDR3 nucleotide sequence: TGCGCCAGCAGTGAAGGGGCATATTCACCCCTCCACTTT.

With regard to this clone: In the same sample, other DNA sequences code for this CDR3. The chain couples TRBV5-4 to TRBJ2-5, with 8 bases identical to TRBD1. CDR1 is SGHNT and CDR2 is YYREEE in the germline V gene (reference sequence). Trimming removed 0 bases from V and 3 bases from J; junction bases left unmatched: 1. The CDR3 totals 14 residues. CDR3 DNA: TGTGCCAGCAGCTTGGGGACAGGGAAAGAGACCCAGTACTTC. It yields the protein CASSLGTGKETQYF.

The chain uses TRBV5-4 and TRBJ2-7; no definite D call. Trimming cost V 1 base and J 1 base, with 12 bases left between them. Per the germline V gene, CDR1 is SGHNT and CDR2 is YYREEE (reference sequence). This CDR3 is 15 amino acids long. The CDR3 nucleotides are TGTGCCAGCAGCTTGATTTTGGGCCAGTCCTACGAGCAGTACTTC. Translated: CASSLILGQSYEQYF.

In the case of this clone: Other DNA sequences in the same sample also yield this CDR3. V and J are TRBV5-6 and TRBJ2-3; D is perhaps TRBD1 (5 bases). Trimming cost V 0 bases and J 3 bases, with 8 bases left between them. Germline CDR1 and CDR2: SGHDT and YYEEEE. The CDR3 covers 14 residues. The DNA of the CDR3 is TGTGCCAGCAGCTTGGGCCCAGGGACAGATACGCAGTATTTT. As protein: CASSLGPGTDTQYF.

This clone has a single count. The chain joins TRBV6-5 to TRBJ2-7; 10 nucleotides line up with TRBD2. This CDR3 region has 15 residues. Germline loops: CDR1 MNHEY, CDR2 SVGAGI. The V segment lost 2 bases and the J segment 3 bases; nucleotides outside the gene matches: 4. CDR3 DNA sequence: TGTGCCAGCAGTTACCTTCCTAGCGGGAGCTACGAGCAGTACTTC. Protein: CASSYLPSGSYEQYF.

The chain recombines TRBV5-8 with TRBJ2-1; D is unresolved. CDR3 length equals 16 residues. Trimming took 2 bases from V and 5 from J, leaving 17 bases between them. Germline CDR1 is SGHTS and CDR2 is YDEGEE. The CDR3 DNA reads TGTGCCAGCAGCTTTATGTTCAGGCGCAACAACAATGAGCAGTTCTTC. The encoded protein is CASSFMFRRNNNEQFF.

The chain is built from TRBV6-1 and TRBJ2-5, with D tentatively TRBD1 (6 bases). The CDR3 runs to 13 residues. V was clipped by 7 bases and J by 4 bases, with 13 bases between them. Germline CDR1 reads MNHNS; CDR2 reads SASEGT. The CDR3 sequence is CASTPGVRETQYF. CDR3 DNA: TGTGCCAGCACCCCAGGGGTACGAGAGACCCAGTACTTC.

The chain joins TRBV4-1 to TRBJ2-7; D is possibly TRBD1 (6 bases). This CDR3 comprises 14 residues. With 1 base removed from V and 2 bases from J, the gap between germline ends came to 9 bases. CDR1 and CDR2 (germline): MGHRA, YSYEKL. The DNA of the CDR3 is TGCGCCAGCAGCCAAGCTGAGGGGGCCTACGAGCAGTACTTC. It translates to CASSQAEGAYEQYF.

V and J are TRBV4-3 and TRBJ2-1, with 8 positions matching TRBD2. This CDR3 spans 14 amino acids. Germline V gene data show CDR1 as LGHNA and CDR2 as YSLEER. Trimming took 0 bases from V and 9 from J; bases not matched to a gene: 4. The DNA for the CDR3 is TGCGCCAGCAGCCAAGAGGGACTAGACGGTGAGCAGTTCTTC. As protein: CASSQEGLDGEQFF.

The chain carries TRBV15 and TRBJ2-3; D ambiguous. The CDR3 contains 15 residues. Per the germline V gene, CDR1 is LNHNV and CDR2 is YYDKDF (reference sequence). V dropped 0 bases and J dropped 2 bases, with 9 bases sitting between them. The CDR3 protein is CATSRETKSTDTQYF. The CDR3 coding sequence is TGTGCCACCAGCAGAGAAACCAAATCCACAGATACGCAGTATTTT.

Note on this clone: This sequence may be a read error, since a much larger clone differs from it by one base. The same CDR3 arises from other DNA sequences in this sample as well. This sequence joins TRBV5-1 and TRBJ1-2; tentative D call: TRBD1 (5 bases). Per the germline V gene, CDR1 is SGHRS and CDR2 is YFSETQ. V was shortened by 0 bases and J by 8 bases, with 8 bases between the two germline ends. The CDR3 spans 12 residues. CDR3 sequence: CASSLEGDGYTF. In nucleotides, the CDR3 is TGCGCCAGCAGCTTGGAAGGGGACGGCTACACCTTC.

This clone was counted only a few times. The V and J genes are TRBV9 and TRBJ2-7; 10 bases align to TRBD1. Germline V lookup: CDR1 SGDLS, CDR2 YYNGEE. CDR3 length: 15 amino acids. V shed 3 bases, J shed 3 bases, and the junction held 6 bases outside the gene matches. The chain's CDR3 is CASSAGTGAYYEQYF. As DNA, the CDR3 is TGTGCCAGCAGCGCCGGGACAGGGGCATACTACGAGCAGTACTTC. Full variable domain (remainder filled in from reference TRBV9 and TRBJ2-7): DSGVTQTPKHLITATGQRVTLRCSPRSGDLSVYWYQQSLDQGLQFLIQYYNGEERAKGNILERFSAQQFPDLHSELNLSSLELGDSALYFCASSAGTGAYYEQYFGPGTRLTVT.

As DNA, the CDR3 is TGTGCCAGCAGCTTAGTCGAACCCAAGGCATACGAGCAGTACTTC. This codes for CASSLVEPKAYEQYF. The V call is TRBV7-2, the J call TRBJ2-7, with D unclear. Germline V gene lookup returns CDR1 SGHTA and CDR2 FQGNSA. V was cut by 1 base and J by 4 bases, with 14 bases left in between. The CDR3 totals 15 residues.

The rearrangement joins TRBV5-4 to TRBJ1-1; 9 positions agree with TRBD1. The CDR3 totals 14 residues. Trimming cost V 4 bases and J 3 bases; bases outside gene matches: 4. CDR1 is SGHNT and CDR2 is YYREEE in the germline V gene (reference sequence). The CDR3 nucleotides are TGTGCCAGCAGCAGGGACAGGGCGGACACTGAAGCTTTCTTT. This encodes CASSRDRADTEAFF.